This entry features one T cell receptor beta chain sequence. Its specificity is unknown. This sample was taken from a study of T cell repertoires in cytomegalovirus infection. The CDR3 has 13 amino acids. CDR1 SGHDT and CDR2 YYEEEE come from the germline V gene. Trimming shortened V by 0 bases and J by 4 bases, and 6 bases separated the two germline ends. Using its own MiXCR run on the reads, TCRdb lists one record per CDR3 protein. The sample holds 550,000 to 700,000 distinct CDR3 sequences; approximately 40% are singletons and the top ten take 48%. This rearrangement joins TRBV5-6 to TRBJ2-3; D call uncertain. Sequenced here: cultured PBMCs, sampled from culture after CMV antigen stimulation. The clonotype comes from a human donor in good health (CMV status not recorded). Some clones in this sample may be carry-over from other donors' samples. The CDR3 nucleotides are TGTGCCAGCAGCTTGGTAGAAGCAGATACGCAGTATTTT. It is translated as CASSLVEADTQYF.